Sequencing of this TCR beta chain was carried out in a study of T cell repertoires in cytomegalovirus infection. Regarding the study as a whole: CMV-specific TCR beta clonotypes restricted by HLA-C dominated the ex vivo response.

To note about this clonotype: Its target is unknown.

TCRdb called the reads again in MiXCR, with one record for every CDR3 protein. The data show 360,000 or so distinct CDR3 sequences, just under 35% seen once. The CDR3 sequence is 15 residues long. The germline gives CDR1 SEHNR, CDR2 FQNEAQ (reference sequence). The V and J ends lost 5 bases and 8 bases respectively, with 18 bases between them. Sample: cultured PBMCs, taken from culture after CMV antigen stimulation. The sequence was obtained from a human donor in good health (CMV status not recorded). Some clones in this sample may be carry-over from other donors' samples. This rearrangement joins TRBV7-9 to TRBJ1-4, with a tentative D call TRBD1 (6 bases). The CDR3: CASSPPRGAGEKLFF. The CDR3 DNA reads TGTGCCAGCAGCCCCCCGCGGGGGGCAGGAGAAAAACTGTTTTTT.